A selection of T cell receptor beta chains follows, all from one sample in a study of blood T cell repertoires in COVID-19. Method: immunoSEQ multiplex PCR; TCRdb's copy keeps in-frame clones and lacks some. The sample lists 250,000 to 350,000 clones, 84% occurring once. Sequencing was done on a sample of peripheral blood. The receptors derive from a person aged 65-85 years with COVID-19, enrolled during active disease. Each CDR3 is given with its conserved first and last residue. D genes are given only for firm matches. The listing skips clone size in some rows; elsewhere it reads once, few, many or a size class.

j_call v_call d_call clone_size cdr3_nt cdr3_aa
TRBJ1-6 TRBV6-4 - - TGTGCCAGCAGTGAAATATTGTCGTTCGGAGAGGATTCACCCCTCCACTTT CASSEILSFGEDSPLHF
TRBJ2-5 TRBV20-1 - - TGCAGTGCTAGTAGAGATCCAAGAGAATCGACCCAGTACTTC CSASRDPRESTQYF
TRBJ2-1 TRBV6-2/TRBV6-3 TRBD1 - TGTGCCAGCAGTCCCCAACCGGGACAGAGCTCCTACAATGAGCAGTTCTTC CASSPQPGQSSYNEQFF
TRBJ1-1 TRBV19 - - TGTGCCAGTAGTATAGATCGGCGTACAGCCGTGGTCAAGAACACTGAAGCTTTCTTT CASSIDRRTAVVKNTEAFF
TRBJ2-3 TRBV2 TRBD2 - TGTGCCAGCAGTGAATTTGCGGGGGGACTCACAGATACGCAGTATTTT CASSEFAGGLTDTQYF
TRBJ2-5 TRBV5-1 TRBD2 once TGCGCCAGCAGCTTGTTGGGCCTAGCGGGGGGCGCAGAGACCCAGTACTTC CASSLLGLAGGAETQYF
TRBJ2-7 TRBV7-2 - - TGTGCCAGCAGCAAACAGGAGTTTGCCATGGGCGAGCAGTACTTC CASSKQEFAMGEQYF
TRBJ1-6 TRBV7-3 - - TGTGCCAGCAGCTCCACCGTGGGCTCACCCCTCCACTTT CASSSTVGSPLHF
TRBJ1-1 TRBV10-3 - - TGTGCCAGCGCAACAGGGAAGAACACTGAAGCTTTCTTT CASATGKNTEAFF
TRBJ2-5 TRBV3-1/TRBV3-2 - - TGTGCCAGCAGCCAAGTTTCTCGAGAGACCCAGTACTTC CASSQVSRETQYF
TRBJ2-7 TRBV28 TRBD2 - TGTGCCAGCAGTTTAGGTAGCGGGGGATACTACGAGCAGTACTTC CASSLGSGGYYEQYF
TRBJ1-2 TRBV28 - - TGTGCCAGCAGCTCTATCTTAGATGGCTACACCTTC CASSSILDGYTF
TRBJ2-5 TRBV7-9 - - TGTGCCAGCAGCTTAGCGGGGTTGGGGGGGCCAGAGACCCAGTACTTC CASSLAGLGGPETQYF
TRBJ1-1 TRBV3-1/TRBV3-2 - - TGTGCCAGCAGCCAATTATTTGGGCGGGAGAAGTCTGAAGCTTTCTTT CASSQLFGREKSEAFF
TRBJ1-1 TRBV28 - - TGTGCCAGCAGTTCCTCGGGGGGCCTGAACACTGAAGCTTTCTTT CASSSSGGLNTEAFF
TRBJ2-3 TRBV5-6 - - TGTGCCAGCAGCTTGTACGGGAGCACAGATACGCAGTATTTT CASSLYGSTDTQYF
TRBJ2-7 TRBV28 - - TGTGCCAGCAGTGTGGGGGGGCGGCACTACGAGCAGTACTTC CASSVGGRHYEQYF
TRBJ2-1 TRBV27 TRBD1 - TGTGCCAGCAGCCCCTCCTGGACAGGGGTGTACAATGAGCAGTTCTTC CASSPSWTGVYNEQFF
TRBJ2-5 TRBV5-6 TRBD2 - TGTGCCAGCAGCTTGCTCGGTGGGACTAGTATGGAGACCCAGTACTTC CASSLLGGTSMETQYF
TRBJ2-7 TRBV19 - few TGTGCCAGTAGTATAAACCCCCAGGGCGAGCAGTACTTC CASSINPQGEQYF
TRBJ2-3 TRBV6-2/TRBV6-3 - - TGTGCCAGCAGTTATAACAGCTTCGATACGCAGTATTTT CASSYNSFDTQYF
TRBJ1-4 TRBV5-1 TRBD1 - TGCGCCAGCAGCTTGGTAGGACAGGGGGCCGATGAAAAACTGTTTTTT CASSLVGQGADEKLFF
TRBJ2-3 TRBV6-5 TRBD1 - TGTGCCGCTATGGACAGGGGGTCTACAGATACGCAGTATTTT CAAMDRGSTDTQYF
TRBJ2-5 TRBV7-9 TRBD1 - TGTGCCAGCAGCTTTCGACAGGGGGTGAGAGAGACCCAGTACTTC CASSFRQGVRETQYF
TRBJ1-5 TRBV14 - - TGTGCCAGCAGCCCTTTCCGGTACAGGGATAGCAATCAGCCCCAGCATTTT CASSPFRYRDSNQPQHF
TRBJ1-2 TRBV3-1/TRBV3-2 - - TGTGCCAGCAGCCAAGTAGACAGAGCTAACTATGGCTACACCTTC CASSQVDRANYGYTF